These 25 T cell receptor beta chains were sequenced from one sample in a study of beta chain features in type 1 diabetes. Study outcomes and limitations: Moderately but significantly shorter TCRB CDR3s were found in Type 1 diabetes patients in all four CD4+ subsets.

No cognate antigen is known for these TCRs. Expressed TCRB transcripts got sequenced, as all isolated RNA was reverse transcribed. The assay was immunoSEQ multiplex PCR, and TCRdb's table has in-frame clones only and misses some. Seen here are hundreds of thousands of clones, roughly an eighth observed once, and the top ten hold less than 0.025%. The sequenced sample was naive CD4+ T cells from blood. These receptors all come from a man between 18 and 29 years old with type 1 diabetes.

The chain employs TRBV5-4 and TRBJ2-2, with TRBD1 as a possible D gene (6 bases). V was shortened by 4 bases and J by 2 bases, with 9 bases between the two germline ends. Germline V gives CDR1 SGHNT, CDR2 YYREEE (reference sequence). The CDR3 runs 14 residues. The CDR3 DNA follows: TGTGCCAGCAGCCAGGACAGAAACACCGGGGAGCTGTTTTTT. Its protein is CASSQDRNTGELFF. Drawing the rest from reference TRBV5-4 and TRBJ2-2, the complete variable domain is ETGVTQSPTHLIKTRGQQVTLRCSSQSGHNTVSWYQQALGQGPQFIFQYYREEENGRGNFPPRFSGLQFPNYSSELNVNALELDDSALYLCASSQDRNTGELFFGEGSRLTVL.

This clone showed up just a few times. The V gene is TRBV2, the J gene TRBJ2-1, with D unclear. Between the trimmed V and J ends, which lost 7 bases and 7 bases, there was a span of 20 bases. CDR1 is SNHLY, CDR2 FYNNEI, per germline. The CDR3 covers 15 residues. CDR3 sequence reads: CASIPVRAQGNEQFF. In DNA, the CDR3 is TGTGCCAGCATCCCAGTCCGGGCGCAAGGGAATGAGCAGTTCTTC. The entire variable domain, with the rest obtained from reference TRBV2 and TRBJ2-1, is as follows: EPEVTQTPSHQVTQMGQEVILRCVPISNHLYFYWYRQILGQKVEFLVSFYNNEISEKSEIFDDQFSVERPDGSNFTLKIRSTKLEDSAMYFCASIPVRAQGNEQFFGPGTRLTVL.

This clone was picked up a small number of times. CDR3 sequence: CASGIAGQPQHF. The CDR3, as DNA: TGTGCCAGCGGAATCGCTGGGCAGCCCCAGCATTTT. The chain uses TRBV6-5 and TRBJ1-5, with D uncertain. CDR1 is MNHEY, CDR2 SVGAGI, per germline. The CDR3 consists of 12 residues. V was trimmed by 8 bases and J by 7 bases, leaving 12 bases between them.

This chain joins TRBV10-2 and TRBJ2-1; D is perhaps TRBD2 (6 bases). The germline V gene encodes CDR1 WSHSY and CDR2 SAAADI. The CDR3 length is 15 residues. V was cut by 3 bases and J by 12 bases, with 21 bases left in between. The CDR3: CASSDPRDFPGRQFF. CDR3 coding DNA: TGCGCCAGCAGTGATCCCCGGGACTTTCCCGGGCGGCAGTTCTTC.

The chain combines TRBV10-3 with TRBJ2-1; D is ambiguous. The CDR3 is made up of 15 amino acids. Germline CDR1 and CDR2: ENHRY and SYGVKD. Trimming shortened V by 0 bases and J by 0 bases, and 6 bases separated the two germline ends. The CDR3: CAISESVSSYNEQFF. The CDR3 DNA reads TGTGCCATCAGTGAGTCCGTGAGCTCCTACAATGAGCAGTTCTTC.

The chain has TRBV5-6 and TRBJ1-2; D uncertain. Trimming took 4 bases from V and 3 from J, leaving 13 bases between them. The CDR3 totals 14 residues. Per germline, CDR1 SGHDT and CDR2 YYEEEE. In DNA, the CDR3 is TGTGCCAGCAGCCAGACTACTCAGGACTATGGCTACACCTTC. It specifies CASSQTTQDYGYTF.

This clone came up a few times. This chain connects TRBV5-4 to TRBJ2-5, with 10 bases fitting TRBD1. V shed 9 bases, J shed 5 bases, and the junction held 10 bases outside the gene matches. CDR1 SGHNT and CDR2 YYREEE come from the germline V gene (reference sequence). The CDR3 spans 14 residues. CDR3 loop: CATLAGQGVETQYF. DNA of the CDR3: TGTGCCACCTTGGCCGGACAGGGGGTTGAGACCCAGTACTTC.

This chain connects TRBV13 to TRBJ2-3, with 9 bases that match TRBD1. V was pared by 2 bases and J by 11 bases, with 8 bases of the junction left unmatched. This CDR3 comprises 14 residues. The germline CDR1 and CDR2 sequences are PRHDT and FYEKMQ (reference sequence). In DNA, the CDR3 is TGTGCCAGCAGCTTAACGTGGACAGGGGAGGAGCAGTATTTT. Protein sequence: CASSLTWTGEEQYF.

This clone was seen a handful of times. The chain carries TRBV6-6 and TRBJ2-7; D possibly matches TRBD1 or TRBD2 (5 bases each). Trimming removed 0 bases at V and 6 bases at J, with 18 bases between. Germline CDR1 is MNHNY and CDR2 is SVGAGI (reference sequence). The CDR3 length is 16 residues. The CDR3 is CASSYSRTGPQVEQYF. The CDR3 DNA follows: TGTGCCAGCAGTTACTCGAGGACGGGACCCCAGGTCGAGCAGTACTTC.

This clone occurred a few times. The rearrangement uses TRBV2 and TRBJ2-7, with no clear D. V gave up 2 bases and J gave up 0 bases, with 2 bases separating them. The germline V gene has CDR1 SNHLY and CDR2 FYNNEI. CDR3 length: 12 amino acids. The CDR3 nucleotides read TGTGCCAGCAGTGAAACCTCCTACGAGCAGTACTTC. Its translation: CASSETSYEQYF. Full variable domain (rest looked up from reference TRBV2 and TRBJ2-7): EPEVTQTPSHQVTQMGQEVILRCVPISNHLYFYWYRQILGQKVEFLVSFYNNEISEKSEIFDDQFSVERPDGSNFTLKIRSTKLEDSAMYFCASSETSYEQYFGPGTRLTVT.

This clone was detected ten times or more. J is TRBJ2-3 and V is TRBV11-2; 8 positions agree with TRBD1. Germline CDR1 reads SGHAT; CDR2 reads FQNNGV. This CDR3 comprises 14 residues. J was trimmed by 1 base and V by 7 bases; bases with no gene match: 4. The CDR3, as DNA: TGTGCCAGCATCTCGGGACAGGGCACAGATACGCAGTATTTT. Protein sequence: CASISGQGTDTQYF.

V is TRBV18 and J is TRBJ2-5; 8 nucleotides agree with TRBD2. The CDR3 totals 15 residues. Germline assignment: CDR1 KGHSH and CDR2 LQKENI. The V and J ends lost 2 bases and 5 bases, in that order; junction bases with no gene match: 7. CDR3 bases: TGTGCCAGCTCACCAAGCGGGGCTAGCGGGGAGACCCAGTACTTC. This translates into CASSPSGASGETQYF. Looking up the rest from reference TRBV18 and TRBJ2-5 gives the full variable domain: NAGVMQNPRHLVRRRGQEARLRCSPMKGHSHVYWYRQLPEEGLKFMVYLQKENIIDESGMPKERFSAEFPKEGPSILRIQQVVRGDSAAYFCASSPSGASGETQYFGPGTRLLVL.

A remark on this clone: The sample holds other DNA sequences that translate to the same CDR3. V is TRBV5-1 and J is TRBJ2-5; a possible D gene is TRBD2 (6 bases). The CDR3 extends over 14 amino acids. Looked up from germline, CDR1 is SGHRS and CDR2 is YFSETQ. V was trimmed by 0 bases and J by 2 bases, leaving 8 bases between them. The CDR3 spells CASSLGGVQETQYF. CDR3 nucleotides: TGCGCCAGCAGCTTGGGCGGGGTTCAAGAGACCCAGTACTTC.

A few counts support this clone. V gene TRBV30 combines with J gene TRBJ1-3; unclear D gene. V was trimmed by 5 bases and J by 0 bases, leaving 11 bases between them. The CDR3 sequence is 14 residues long. Looked up from germline, CDR1 is GTSNPN and CDR2 is SVGIG (reference sequence). The CDR3 sequence: CAWHSSSSGNTIYF. CDR3 in DNA: TGTGCCTGGCACAGTAGTAGCTCTGGAAACACCATATATTTT.

Details on this clone: Different DNA sequences within this sample yield the same CDR3. V and J are TRBV6-5 and TRBJ1-1; 8 nucleotides line up with TRBD1. The CDR3 sequence is 15 residues long. The trim removed 0 bases at V and 0 bases at J, leaving 0 bases unmatched. Germline CDR1 is MNHEY and CDR2 is SVGAGI. The CDR3 DNA reads TGTGCCAGCAGTTACTCGACAGGGGTGAACACTGAAGCTTTCTTT. Its protein product is CASSYSTGVNTEAFF.

This clone has only a few counts. This chain links TRBV5-1 with TRBJ2-4; 8 bases map to TRBD2. The V gene's germline CDR1 is SGHRS and CDR2 YFSETQ. The CDR3 sequence is 16 residues long. J gave up 5 bases and V 2 bases, and 9 bases lay outside the gene matches. The DNA of the CDR3 is TGCGCCAGCAGCTTTCTAGCGGGCGGTCCCGAAAACATTCAGTACTTC. This codes for CASSFLAGGPENIQYF.

Written as DNA, the CDR3 is TGTGCCAGCAGTTTCCAGGGCGCGTGGGAGACCCAGTACTTC. Translation: CASSFQGAWETQYF. This rearrangement joins TRBV2 to TRBJ2-5, with D possibly matching TRBD1 (5 bases). This CDR3 contains 14 residues. Germline CDR1 reads SNHLY; CDR2 reads FYNNEI. Between the trimmed V and J ends, which lost 5 bases and 5 bases, there was a span of 15 bases.

This clone has just a few counts. The V and J genes are TRBV10-3 and TRBJ1-1; 8 bases fit TRBD1. J was trimmed by 5 bases and V by 6 bases; bases with no gene match: 8. Per the germline V gene, CDR1 is ENHRY and CDR2 is SYGVKD. The CDR3 is 14 residues long. The CDR3 loop reads CAISLTGGETEAFF. Here the CDR3 DNA reads TGTGCCATCAGCCTAACAGGGGGAGAGACTGAAGCTTTCTTT.

This clone was observed a handful of times. V gene TRBV9 combines with J gene TRBJ2-3; D is perhaps TRBD2 (5 bases). V was trimmed by 0 bases and J by 5 bases, leaving 10 bases between them. Germline assignment: CDR1 SGDLS and CDR2 YYNGEE. CDR3 size: 14 residues. The CDR3 loop reads CASSVASGLDTQYF. DNA for the CDR3: TGTGCCAGCAGCGTAGCTTCGGGATTAGATACGCAGTATTTT.

This rearrangement joins TRBV27 to TRBJ1-2; tentatively, D is TRBD1 (5 bases). This CDR3 comprises 11 residues. V was cut by 8 bases and J by 3 bases, with 7 bases left in between. CDR1 MNHEY and CDR2 SMNVEV come from the germline V gene (reference sequence). The CDR3 region has the DNA TGTGCCAGCGGGACGGACTATGGCTACACCTTC. Protein sequence: CASGTDYGYTF.

The rearrangement links TRBV6-6 to TRBJ2-2, with TRBD1 matching over 9 bases. Trimming at V came to 7 bases and at J to 6 bases, leaving 12 bases not matched to a gene. The CDR3 loop spans 16 amino acids. Germline lookup yields CDR1 MNHNY and CDR2 SVGAGI (reference sequence). Here the CDR3 DNA reads TGTGCCAGCACCGGACGACTACAGGGGGCAGCCGGGGAGCTGTTTTTT. Translation: CASTGRLQGAAGELFF.

Only a few counts were recorded for this clone. The chain recombines TRBV13 with TRBJ2-1; the match to TRBD1 covers 8 bases. The CDR3 runs 19 residues. V trimming: 3 bases; J trimming: 2 bases; junction bases outside the gene matches: 15. In germline, CDR1 is PRHDT, CDR2 FYEKMQ (reference sequence). The CDR3 protein is CASSFSLGRGRRTYNEQFF. CDR3 coding DNA: TGTGCCAGCAGCTTCAGTCTAGGCAGGGGGCGTCGAACCTACAATGAGCAGTTCTTC.

This clone was observed a handful of times. J is TRBJ2-2 and V is TRBV10-3, with TRBD1 matching 7 bases. The V segment lost 3 bases and the J segment 2 bases; nucleotides outside the gene matches: 3. Germline values: CDR1 ENHRY, CDR2 SYGVKD. This CDR3 has 15 residues. CDR3 in DNA: TGTGCCATCAGTGAAAGGGGGCACAACACCGGGGAGCTGTTTTTT. Its translation is CAISERGHNTGELFF.

This clone was detected only a few times. The chain is built from TRBV5-4 and TRBJ2-1; a weak D match, TRBD2 (6 bases). Trimming cost V 4 bases and J 3 bases, with 23 bases left between them. There are 18 residues in the CDR3. Germline V CDR1 and CDR2: SGHNT, YYREEE (reference sequence). CDR3 loop: CASSSLGRWRGDYNEQFF. CDR3 DNA sequence: TGTGCCAGCAGCAGCCTGGGTAGGTGGCGGGGAGACTACAATGAGCAGTTCTTC.

The rearrangement joins TRBV19 to TRBJ2-1, with 9 nucleotides matching TRBD1. The CDR3 contains 15 residues. J gave up 2 bases and V 8 bases, and 7 bases lay outside the gene matches. Germline CDR1 is LNHDA and CDR2 is SQIVND (reference sequence). The CDR3 reads CASHGQGMAYNEQFF. Here the CDR3 DNA reads TGTGCCAGTCATGGACAGGGGATGGCCTACAATGAGCAGTTCTTC.